This TCR beta chain was retrieved from a study of T cells in Graves' hyperthyroidism and ophthalmopathy (dated by TCRdb to the late 2010s). For context, the study as a whole: Peripheral blood was collected at initial diagnosis, before any treatment. Prospective prediction of ophthalmopathy was tested in an independent validation cohort of under 20 hyperthyroidism patients and 15 to 17 patients who later progressed to ophthalmopathy. The roughly 94 discovery patients were randomly split 7:3 into training and test sets. The paper reports TCR Vbeta CDR3 sequencing of roughly 140 peripheral blood samples: 43 ophthalmopathy, 75 to 80 hyperthyroidism and around 17 progressor patients. Thyroid tissue and blood T-cell repertoires from six Graves' hyperthyroidism patients were also compared in the study. Once sampling was done, hyperthyroidism patients were given methimazole at a starting dose of 30 mg daily, whereas ophthalmopathy patients were given high-dose intravenous methylprednisolone. To identify distinguishing TCR V-J signatures, a discovery cohort of 100 or so patients was used, comprising under 45 with Graves' ophthalmopathy and about 59 with stable Graves' hyperthyroidism.

The TCR beta CDR3 regions were amplified from the RNA transcripts. For the first round of RT-PCR on the TCR CDR3, the HTBI primer set was used together with the Qiagen OneStep RT-PCR kit. Libraries were constructed in a second round of multiplex PCR, after which size selection and purification were performed. Paired-end sequencing of the libraries was performed with 100 bp reads on an Illumina HiSeq2000. Processing in the source paper ran as follows. SOAPnuke was used to process the raw data, with reads discarded if the reads contained adapters or uncalled bases, had a mean Phred below 15, or lacked an exact constant-primer or identifier match. COPE v1.2.5 was used to merge the high-quality paired reads, and each unique nucleotide sequence was defined as a clonotype. MiTCR v1.1 was used to align clonotypes to the IMGT TRBV, TRBD and TRBJ reference segments. Analysis was restricted to V-J combinations with a frequency above 0.0001, which covered roughly 99% of repertoires. The TCS score was defined as the ratio of F50 (clonal expansion) to E x V (chaos), calculated using BLOSUM62-based TCRdist between CDR3 peptides within each V-J. Welch's t-statistics and random forest reduced approximately 520 V-J features to roughly 13, which were used in a naive Bayes classifier (R e1071). TCRdb trimmed public reads at Q25 via fastp, called clones via MiXCR and kept in-frame beta chains. Entries are consolidated by CDR3 protein sequence, retaining the most common genes and DNA. These V and J calls are TCRdb output, not the study's own analysis. Across this sample there are some 580,000 distinct CDR3 sequences, with more than 15% seen only once. Less than 3.5% of the sample comes from the top ten.

Ophthalmopathy patients had moderately to severely active disease, Clinical Activity Score of at least 3, NOSPECS grade of at least 4, and duration under 3 months. Any patient with an uncontrolled infection, another autoimmune disease, pregnancy or lactation was excluded. Diagnoses were established on the basis of clinical symptoms, serum thyroxine and TRAb, thyroid ultrasound, and orbital computed tomography. PBMCs were separated from around 9.1 ml of fresh peripheral blood using Ficoll-Paque density gradient centrifugation. Trizol reagent was used to extract total RNA, and RNA quality was then checked on an Agilent 2100 Bioanalyzer. The junction carries 10 bases between V and J, which are trimmed by 0 bases and 5 bases respectively. The CDR3 covers 13 residues, taking in both the cysteine and the phenylalanine. CDR3 DNA is the only sequence kept; it has 39 bases, read in frame from the first base. The CDR1 and CDR2 encoded by the germline V gene (reference sequence) are DFQATT and SNEGSKA.

At least ten counts were recorded for this clonotype. Its antigen remains undetermined. One base away there is no much larger clone; base qualities are not given. Study-level results and caveats: Most expanded thyroid clonotypes (frequency above 0.001) were also detected in blood, suggesting blood repertoires may reflect thyroid immune responses. In validation, the model predicted progression to ophthalmopathy with approximately 70% sensitivity and roughly 72% specificity, a median of around 6.6 months before onset. In cross-validation, a model built on a 13 V-J signature told ophthalmopathy apart from stable hyperthyroidism with under 90% sensitivity and 81% to 82% specificity, and in testing the same model reached 80%/75%. Sample size was not statistically predetermined, and investigators were not blinded to group allocation.

The V and J genes are TRBV20-1 and TRBJ2-5, with no reliable assignment of the D segment. Specimen: blood. The TCR originated in a woman aged 40 to 49 with Graves' ophthalmopathy. Here the CDR3 is given as CSARDRSAETQYF. DNA sequence: TGCAGTGCTAGAGATCGAAGTGCTGAGACCCAGTACTTC.